Below, one T cell receptor (beta chain) is given with its context. The target antigen is unknown. The investigators reverse transcribed all of the isolated RNA, so they sequenced expressed TCRB transcripts. The protocol was immunoSEQ multiplex PCR, while the TCRdb copy is restricted to in-frame clones and leaves out a portion. The data contain under 950,000 clones, roughly a sixth of them singletons. The sample originates from a study of beta chain features in type 1 diabetes. About the study: The patients were much like the healthy donors in age, gender and cell yields. Study-level results: HLA influence on TCRB rearrangement stayed unresolved here. PCR might favor shorter templates, equally in patients and controls.

The CDR3 has 14 amino acids. Germline trimming cut 11 bases from V and 3 bases from J; bases unmatched to any gene: 11. Germline CDR1 reads MNHEY; CDR2 reads SMNVEV (reference sequence). This chain uses TRBV27 with TRBJ2-3; 7 bases match TRBD2. This receptor was obtained from a woman aged 18-29 years in good health. Sequenced material: naive CD4+ T cells from blood. The CDR3 sequence: CAWRREWGTDTQYF. For the CDR3, the DNA is TGTGCCTGGAGGCGGGAGTGGGGAACAGATACGCAGTATTTT.